One and the same sample provided the 11 T cell receptor beta chains below, sequenced in a study of blood T cell repertoires in COVID-19. The method was immunoSEQ multiplex PCR; TCRdb's version includes in-frame clones alone and lacks a portion of them. The sample shows under 200,000 clones, about 80% of them seen only once. Sequences were obtained from peripheral blood. These receptors were collected from a man in his sixties with acute or convalescent COVID-19.

This sequence joins TRBV11-1 and TRBJ2-2; 9 bases align to TRBD1. This CDR3 comprises 13 residues. CDR1 is SGHAT and CDR2 is FQDESV in the germline V gene (reference sequence). J gave up 4 bases and V 10 bases, and 4 bases lay outside the gene matches. CDR3 loop: CAMGTGLTGELFF. The CDR3 DNA sequence: TGTGCCATGGGGACAGGGCTCACCGGGGAGCTGTTTTTT.

This clone was detected once. The chain combines TRBV3-1 (or the pseudogene TRBV3-2) with TRBJ1-6; tentatively, D is TRBD1 (5 bases). There are 15 residues in the CDR3. Germline-derived CDR1 and CDR2 are LGHDT and YNNKEL (reference sequence). V was pared by 1 base and J by 13 bases, with 17 bases between. The CDR3, as DNA: TGTGCCAGCAGCCAAGGACAGTCTGCTGTTAGGCCCCTCCACTTT. Amino acid sequence: CASSQGQSAVRPLHF.

The chain combines TRBV19 with TRBJ2-7; 7 nucleotides align to TRBD1. CDR1 and CDR2 from the germline V gene are LNHDA and SQIVND (reference sequence). CDR3 size: 16 residues. The trim removed 5 bases at V and 0 bases at J, leaving 10 bases unmatched. Here the CDR3 reads CASSLSGTDSSYEQYF. The DNA of the CDR3 is TGTGCCAGTAGTCTCTCCGGGACAGATAGCTCCTACGAGCAGTACTTC.

This rearrangement joins TRBV7-3 to TRBJ2-3; no definite D call. The V end was cut by 5 bases, the J end by 6 bases, with 6 bases between. The CDR3 contains 11 residues. Germline V gives CDR1 SGHTA, CDR2 FQGTGA. CDR3 DNA: TGTGCCAGCAGCCGCGATGATACGCAGTATTTT. This translates into CASSRDDTQYF.

This chain uses TRBV10-1 with TRBJ2-3; TRBD2 might be the D (6 bases). V was pared by 4 bases and J by 0 bases, with 17 bases between. Germline values: CDR1 WNHNN, CDR2 SYGVQD (reference sequence). CDR3 length: 17 amino acids. As DNA, the CDR3 is TGCGCCAGCAGTGGGCATCTCGGTGCGGGGAGCACAGATACGCAGTATTTT. Its translation is CASSGHLGAGSTDTQYF.

This chain uses TRBV24-1 with TRBJ2-5; D might be TRBD2 (6 bases). V was trimmed by 2 bases and J by 2 bases, leaving 14 bases between them. Per germline, CDR1 KGHDR and CDR2 SFDVKD. This CDR3 is built from 16 residues. The CDR3 DNA is TGTGCCACCAGTGATTGGGGCGGGACGAATCAAGAGACCCAGTACTTC. Protein product: CATSDWGGTNQETQYF.

This rearrangement joins TRBV9 to TRBJ1-3; 9 bases align to TRBD1. Germline CDR1 SGDLS, CDR2 YYNGEE. The V gene end was trimmed by 3 bases and the J gene end by 2 bases; junction bases not matched to a gene: 15. There are 19 residues in the CDR3. In DNA form, the CDR3 reads TGTGCCAGCAGCGACGGCACCGGGACAGGGATTTTTGCTGGAAACACCATATATTTT. This sequence encodes CASSDGTGTGIFAGNTIYF.

V and J are TRBV30 and TRBJ1-2, with 9 bases fitting TRBD1. CDR1 is GTSNPN and CDR2 is SVGIG in the germline V gene (reference sequence). CDR3 length equals 13 residues. V shed 0 bases and J 8 bases; nucleotides not matched to a gene: 4. The CDR3 spells CAWSVGQGMGYTF. The CDR3 DNA is TGTGCCTGGAGTGTAGGACAGGGGATGGGCTACACCTTC.

This clone was detected only once. Other DNA sequences in this sample translate to the same CDR3. In DNA form, the CDR3 reads TGCAGCGTTGATCGGGACAGGGGCACTGAAGCTTTCTTT. Translated: CSVDRDRGTEAFF. The rearrangement uses TRBV29-1 and TRBJ1-1; 10 bases align to TRBD1. Per germline, CDR1 SQVTM and CDR2 ANQGSEA. This CDR3 is built from 13 residues. The V and J ends lost 3 bases and 4 bases, in that order; junction bases with no gene match: 2.

The chain carries TRBV6-5 and TRBJ2-6, with D possibly TRBD1 on 5 matching bases. This CDR3 has 14 amino acids. The germline gives CDR1 MNHEY, CDR2 SVGAGI. Deletions cut 6 bases from V and 1 base from J, with 7 bases between. The CDR3 nucleotides read TGTGCCAGCAGCCAGGGATCTGGGGCCAACGTCCTGACTTTC. Residues: CASSQGSGANVLTF.

In this sample, this clone turned up a few times. The V call is TRBV20-1, the J call TRBJ2-5; 13 bases agree with TRBD2. With 3 bases clipped from V and 5 bases from J, the junction kept 3 bases outside the gene matches. Germline CDR1 DFQATT, CDR2 SNEGSKA (reference sequence). The CDR3 sequence is 14 residues long. CDR3 DNA: TGCAGTGCTAGTCCACTAGCGGGGGGGGAGACCCAGTACTTC. As protein: CSASPLAGGETQYF.